Listed here are 30 T cell receptor beta chains from one sample, sequenced in a study of blood T cell repertoires in COVID-19. Only in-frame clones appear in the TCRdb table, and some are missing; sequencing was by immunoSEQ multiplex PCR. The table includes under 200,000 clones, about four fifths detected once. The material sequenced was peripheral blood. Source of these receptors: a woman older than 75 with acute or convalescent COVID-19.

This clone was recorded only once. J is TRBJ2-2 and V is TRBV12-3 or TRBV12-4; D gene unclear. This CDR3 spans 12 amino acids. V gave up 6 bases and J gave up 4 bases, with 6 bases separating them. This chain's CDR3 is CASRLLTGELFF. The CDR3 region has the DNA TGTGCCAGCAGGCTACTCACCGGGGAGCTGTTTTTT.

This clone was seen only once. The rearrangement joins TRBV7-3 to TRBJ1-3; maybe TRBD1 (5 bases). Germline V gene sequence: CDR1 SGHTA, CDR2 FQGTGA. V lost 4 bases, J lost 3 bases, and 7 bases lay in between. This CDR3 spans 13 amino acids. The DNA for the CDR3 is TGTGCCAGCAGCTCCGACAGTGGAAACACCATATATTTT. It specifies CASSSDSGNTIYF.

For the CDR3, the DNA is TGTGCCAGCAGCTCTGGAAACAGCTATGGCTACACCTTC. Translation: CASSSGNSYGYTF. The chain carries TRBV13 and TRBJ1-2; D gene ambiguous. This CDR3 has 13 residues. From germline, CDR1 is PRHDT and CDR2 FYEKMQ (reference sequence). V gave up 4 bases and J gave up 4 bases, with 10 bases separating them.

The chain uses TRBV27 and TRBJ2-7, with 7 bases matching TRBD2. Trimming took 4 bases from V and 4 from J; bases not matched to a gene: 13. The CDR3 extends over 16 amino acids. The V gene's germline CDR1 is MNHEY and CDR2 SMNVEV (reference sequence). CDR3 DNA sequence: TGTGCCAGCAGTTCGAACGGACATAGGGGAGGGTACGAGCAGTACTTC. The encoded protein is CASSSNGHRGGYEQYF.

The chain employs TRBV19 and TRBJ1-4; 7 bases match TRBD1. CDR3 size: 17 residues. Germline V CDR1 and CDR2: LNHDA, SQIVND (reference sequence). Losses at the gene ends were 3 bases for V and 0 bases for J; bases not matched to a gene: 7. The CDR3 here is CASSIGRGTATNEKLFF. The CDR3 DNA is TGTGCCAGTAGTATTGGCAGGGGGACCGCAACTAATGAAAAACTGTTTTTT.

V gene TRBV4-3 combines with J gene TRBJ1-2, with a tentative D call TRBD1 (6 bases). The CDR3 has 13 amino acids. Germline-derived CDR1 and CDR2 are LGHNA and YSLEER. Trimming left V 4 bases short and J 2 bases short, with 8 bases between. CDR3 sequence reads: CASSRGQNYGYTF. CDR3 nucleotide sequence: TGCGCCAGCAGCCGCGGACAGAACTATGGCTACACCTTC.

This clone was picked up one time. V usage is TRBV18 and J usage is TRBJ2-1; 12 bases match TRBD2. This CDR3 is 15 amino acids long. Germline-derived CDR1 and CDR2 are KGHSH and LQKENI. V shed 6 bases and J 9 bases; nucleotides not matched to a gene: 9. The CDR3 nucleotides are TGTGCCAGCTCTCCGAGTGCTAGCGGGGGGGGTGAGCAGTTCTTC. Protein sequence: CASSPSASGGGEQFF. Variable domain in full (rest from reference TRBV18 and TRBJ2-1): NAGVMQNPRHLVRRRGQEARLRCSPMKGHSHVYWYRQLPEEGLKFMVYLQKENIIDESGMPKERFSAEFPKEGPSILRIQQVVRGDSAAYFCASSPSASGGGEQFFGPGTRLTVL.

The chain's CDR3 is CSVELVGWVAGDHEQFF. Here the CDR3 DNA reads TGCAGCGTTGAATTGGTGGGTTGGGTAGCGGGAGACCATGAGCAGTTCTTC. This chain joins TRBV29-1 and TRBJ2-1, with 9 nucleotides matching TRBD2. Trimming at V came to 2 bases and at J to 8 bases, leaving 16 bases not matched to a gene. Germline V gene lookup returns CDR1 SQVTM and CDR2 ANQGSEA. The CDR3 is 17 residues long.

Comment on this clone: Compared with germline, one end of the junction differs, possibly owing to a read error. The chain links TRBV7-7 to TRBJ2-5, with D possibly matching TRBD2 (6 bases). Germline V gene lookup returns CDR1 SSHAT and CDR2 FNYEAQ (reference sequence). This CDR3 is 15 amino acids long. The CDR3 DNA reads TGTGCTAGCAGCGCGGGGACGGCGAATCAAGAGACCCAGTACTTC. Translated: CASSAGTANQETQYF.

This clone turned up a few times. This chain joins TRBV29-1 and TRBJ1-1, with unresolved D. The V end was cut by 6 bases, the J end by 1 base, with 9 bases between. Germline V gene lookup returns CDR1 SQVTM and CDR2 ANQGSEA. The CDR3 contains 12 residues. CDR3 in amino acids: CSVFRGNTEAFF. The CDR3 nucleotides read TGCAGCGTATTCCGGGGGAACACTGAAGCTTTCTTT.

The chain combines TRBV19 with TRBJ2-1, with TRBD1 as a possible D gene (5 bases). V was shortened by 1 base and J by 4 bases, with 14 bases between the two germline ends. Germline CDR1 is LNHDA and CDR2 is SQIVND (reference sequence). This CDR3 is 16 amino acids long. CDR3 region: CASSIAHQGGYNEQFF. The CDR3 DNA reads as TGTGCCAGTAGTATAGCCCACCAGGGTGGGTACAATGAGCAGTTCTTC.

This sequence joins TRBV7-9 and TRBJ2-5; possibly TRBD2 for D (6 bases). Germline loops: CDR1 SEHNR, CDR2 FQNEAQ (reference sequence). This CDR3 region has 11 residues. Trimming cost V 8 bases and J 5 bases, with 9 bases left between them. CDR3 in amino acids: CASGGMETQYF. CDR3 DNA: TGTGCCAGCGGAGGGATGGAGACCCAGTACTTC.

The CDR3 protein is CAWSAGTEKLTNEKLFF. CDR3 coding DNA: TGTGCCTGGAGCGCCGGGACAGAAAAACTAACTAATGAAAAACTGTTTTTT. V usage is TRBV30 and J usage is TRBJ1-4; 7 bases map to TRBD1. CDR3 size: 17 residues. Germline CDR1 GTSNPN, CDR2 SVGIG (reference sequence). With V trimmed by 3 bases and J by 1 base, 11 bases remained unmatched.

The chain is built from TRBV5-1 and TRBJ2-1; possibly TRBD1 for D (6 bases). Germline-derived CDR1 and CDR2 are SGHRS and YFSETQ. The CDR3 loop spans 16 amino acids. V lost 4 bases and J lost 2, with 16 bases in between. The CDR3 spells CASSLSTGSPYNEQFF. In DNA, the CDR3 is TGCGCCAGCAGCCTTTCGACAGGATCCCCCTACAATGAGCAGTTCTTC.

The chain is built from TRBV14 and TRBJ2-1, with 8 bases aligning to TRBD2. The CDR3 covers 16 residues. Germline V gives CDR1 SGHDN, CDR2 FVKESK. After removal of 4 bases from V and 3 bases from J, the junction contained 8 bases not matched to a gene. For the CDR3, the DNA is TGTGCCAGCAGCCTTCGAACTAGCGGCCTCTACAATGAGCAGTTCTTC. Protein: CASSLRTSGLYNEQFF. Variable domain in full (rest from reference TRBV14 and TRBJ2-1): EAGVTQFPSHSVIEKGQTVTLRCDPISGHDNLYWYRRVMGKEIKFLLHFVKESKQDESGMPNNRFLAERTGGTYSTLKVQPAELEDSGVYFCASSLRTSGLYNEQFFGPGTRLTVL.

The V gene is TRBV5-1, the J gene TRBJ1-6; 11 bases are shared with TRBD1. J was trimmed by 6 bases and V by 0 bases; bases with no gene match: 5. There are 17 residues in the CDR3. Germline V gene sequence: CDR1 SGHRS, CDR2 YFSETQ. The CDR3, as DNA: TGCGCCAGCAGCTTGGGGGACAGGGGGATGAGTAATTCACCCCTCCACTTT. It yields the protein CASSLGDRGMSNSPLHF.

The chain couples TRBV7-2 to TRBJ1-5; 9 nucleotides match TRBD1. In germline, CDR1 is SGHTA, CDR2 FQGNSA. This CDR3 contains 14 residues. V shed 5 bases, J shed 5 bases, and the junction held 4 bases outside the gene matches. This chain's CDR3 is CASSPRQGDQPQHF. The CDR3 region has the DNA TGTGCCAGCAGCCCTAGACAGGGGGATCAGCCCCAGCATTTT. Full variable domain (outside the CDR3, taken from reference TRBV7-2 and TRBJ1-5): GAGVSQSPSNKVTEKGKDVELRCDPISGHTALYWYRQSLGQGLEFLIYFQGNSAPDKSGLPSDRFSAERTGGSVSTLTIQRTQQEDSAVYLCASSPRQGDQPQHFGDGTRLSIL.

This chain connects TRBV2 to TRBJ2-2; 7 bases are a match to TRBD1. The CDR3 is 15 residues long. The trim removed 5 bases at V and 2 bases at J, leaving 5 bases unmatched. In germline, CDR1 is SNHLY, CDR2 FYNNEI. The chain's CDR3 is CASSTGTVNTGELFF. The CDR3 nucleotides read TGTGCCAGCAGTACCGGGACAGTCAACACCGGGGAGCTGTTTTTT.

Only one count was recorded for this clone. CDR3 loop: CASSRGAYEQYF. In DNA, the CDR3 is TGTGCCAGCAGTCGGGGGGCCTACGAGCAGTACTTC. This chain uses TRBV6-5 with TRBJ2-7; TRBD2 matches at 7 bases. This CDR3 spans 12 amino acids. In germline, CDR1 is MNHEY, CDR2 SVGAGI. V trimming: 5 bases; J trimming: 2 bases; junction bases outside the gene matches: 0.

The chain carries TRBV5-6 and TRBJ1-6; perhaps TRBD1 as D (5 bases). Germline lookup yields CDR1 SGHDT and CDR2 YYEEEE. V was cut by 3 bases and J by 2 bases, with 12 bases left in between. The CDR3 runs 16 residues. This CDR3 is CASSSTGQTYNSPLHF. The CDR3 DNA reads TGTGCCAGCAGCTCCACAGGCCAAACCTATAATTCACCCCTCCACTTT.

This chain joins TRBV7-2 and TRBJ1-3; perhaps TRBD1 as D (6 bases). This CDR3 is built from 16 residues. CDR1 SGHTA and CDR2 FQGNSA come from the germline V gene. Trimming removed 4 bases from V and 7 bases from J, with 20 bases in between. DNA for the CDR3: TGTGCCAGCAGCTCCTACCTTACAGGGTGGTCGAACACCATATATTTT. Translating gives CASSSYLTGWSNTIYF.

The CDR3 nucleotides are TGTGCCAGCAGAACTAGCGGAGCTGGCACAGATACGCAGTATTTT. Translated, it gives CASRTSGAGTDTQYF. This chain links TRBV6-5 with TRBJ2-3; TRBD2 matches at 8 bases. V shed 6 bases, J shed 1 base, and the junction held 6 bases outside the gene matches. Germline CDR1 and CDR2: MNHEY and SVGAGI. This CDR3 contains 15 residues.

The V call is TRBV5-1, the J call TRBJ1-5; D is possibly TRBD1 (6 bases). V dropped 4 bases and J dropped 4 bases, with 15 bases sitting between them. The germline gives CDR1 SGHRS, CDR2 YFSETQ. This CDR3 region has 15 residues. The CDR3 region has the DNA TGCGCCAGCAGCGCAGGGGAGCCTGGGAATCAGCCCCAGCATTTT. Translating gives CASSAGEPGNQPQHF.

This chain connects TRBV4-2 to TRBJ2-5, with 8 bases lining up with TRBD2. The CDR3 totals 15 residues. V was pared by 0 bases and J by 4 bases, with 4 bases of the junction left unmatched. CDR1 and CDR2 (germline): LGHNA, YNFKEQ. DNA for the CDR3: TGTGCCAGCAGCCAAGATAGGGGGACTAGAGAGACCCAGTACTTC. Amino acid sequence: CASSQDRGTRETQYF.

This clone has just one count. This chain uses TRBV29-1 with TRBJ1-1; TRBD1 is a possible D gene (6 bases). Germline CDR1 is SQVTM and CDR2 is ANQGSEA. The CDR3 sequence is 10 residues long. Trimming took 7 bases from V and 7 from J, leaving 10 bases between them. The CDR3 region is CSAWDIEAFF. CDR3 bases: TGCAGCGCTTGGGACATTGAAGCTTTCTTT.

This clone was observed a single time. The same CDR3 also results from other DNA sequences found in this sample. The chain links TRBV7-2 to TRBJ1-1; a possible D gene is TRBD1 (5 bases). The CDR3 length is 13 residues. The germline V gene has CDR1 SGHTA and CDR2 FQGNSA. Trimming cost V 2 bases and J 1 base, with 5 bases left between them. In nucleotides, the CDR3 is TGTGCCAGCAGCTTACAGGGGAACACTGAAGCTTTCTTT. Its translation is CASSLQGNTEAFF.

J is TRBJ1-6 and V is TRBV4-3; 7 bases are a match to TRBD1. Germline values: CDR1 LGHNA, CDR2 YSLEER. V shed 3 bases, J shed 0 bases, and the junction held 8 bases outside the gene matches. CDR3 size: 18 residues. The CDR3: CASSQTGQSSSYNSPLHF. In DNA, the CDR3 is TGCGCCAGCAGCCAGACGGGACAGTCAAGCTCCTATAATTCACCCCTCCACTTT.

The chain has TRBV19 and TRBJ2-1, with D unclear. The V gene lost 4 bases and the J gene lost 3 bases, with 13 bases spanning the gap. CDR1 and CDR2 (germline): LNHDA, SQIVND (reference sequence). The CDR3 runs to 15 residues. CDR3: CASSTTTYYYNEQFF. The CDR3 nucleotides are TGTGCCAGTAGTACTACTACCTACTACTACAATGAGCAGTTCTTC.

The chain employs TRBV6-2 or TRBV6-3 and TRBJ1-2, with no clear D. The V end lost 2 bases, the J end lost 4 bases, and 5 bases lay between the germline ends. The germline CDR1 and CDR2 sequences are MNHEY and SVGEGT. The CDR3 runs 12 residues. The CDR3 loop is CASSYQLYGYTF. The CDR3 coding sequence is TGTGCCAGCAGTTACCAACTCTATGGCTACACCTTC.

J is TRBJ1-2 and V is TRBV6-5, with D unclear. Germline V gives CDR1 MNHEY, CDR2 SVGAGI. The CDR3 is 15 residues long. V shed 0 bases and J shed 2 bases, with 10 bases lying between them. The CDR3 DNA is TGTGCCAGCAGTTACTCGTTGGGCACCAACTATGGCTACACCTTC. The encoded protein is CASSYSLGTNYGYTF.